This T cell receptor (beta chain) appears in the sequencing data of a study of molecular identifiers for immune sequencing clone quantification. General observations from the study: Identical barcode-sharing TCR molecules could lead to underestimated sizes for highly expanded clones.

Germline V gene data show CDR1 as MNHNS and CDR2 as SASEGT. With 4 bases clipped from V and 5 bases from J, the junction kept 8 bases outside the gene matches. The CDR3 totals 14 residues. The bulk TCR libraries were made with methods described before and with listed TCR primers. TCRdb fed the PCR reads into MiXCR, producing one record per CDR3 protein. The sample has 460,000 or so distinct CDR3 sequences; around 25% are singletons. Only a few counts were recorded for this clonotype. As yet, its antigen is unknown. Preparation of naive CD8 libraries involved roughly 18,000 to 1,100,000 sorted cells and 10%, 30% or 50% RNA.

The sequencing input was naive CD8+ T cells from blood, with Jurkat cell RNA spiked in. Subset indicated: FACS-sorted CD8+CD4-CCR7+CD45RA+ naive T cells. The rearrangement joins TRBV6-1 to TRBJ2-7; 7 positions agree with TRBD1. This TCR was recovered from a human donor in good health. Some libraries in this study had Jurkat cell RNA spiked in. CDR3 DNA: TGTGCCAGCAGTGCCGACAGGGCGACCCACGAGCAGTACTTC. Protein sequence: CASSADRATHEQYF.